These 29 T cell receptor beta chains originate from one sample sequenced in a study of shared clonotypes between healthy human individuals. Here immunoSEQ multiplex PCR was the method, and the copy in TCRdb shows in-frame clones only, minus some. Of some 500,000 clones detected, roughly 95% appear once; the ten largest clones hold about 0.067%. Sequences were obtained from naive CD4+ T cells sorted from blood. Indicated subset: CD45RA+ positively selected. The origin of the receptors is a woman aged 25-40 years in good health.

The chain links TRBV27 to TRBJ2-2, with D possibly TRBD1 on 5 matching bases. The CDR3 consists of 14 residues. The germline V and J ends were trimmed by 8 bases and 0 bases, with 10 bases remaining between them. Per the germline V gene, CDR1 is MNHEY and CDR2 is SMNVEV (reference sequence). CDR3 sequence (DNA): TGTGCCAGCCGAGGACACCCGAACACCGGGGAGCTGTTTTTT. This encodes CASRGHPNTGELFF.

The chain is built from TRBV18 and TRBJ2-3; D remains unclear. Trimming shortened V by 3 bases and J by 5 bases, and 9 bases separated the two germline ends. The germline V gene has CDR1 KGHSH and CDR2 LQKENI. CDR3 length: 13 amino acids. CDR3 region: CASSPLVGDTQYF. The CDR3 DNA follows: TGTGCCAGCTCACCCTTGGTGGGAGATACGCAGTATTTT.

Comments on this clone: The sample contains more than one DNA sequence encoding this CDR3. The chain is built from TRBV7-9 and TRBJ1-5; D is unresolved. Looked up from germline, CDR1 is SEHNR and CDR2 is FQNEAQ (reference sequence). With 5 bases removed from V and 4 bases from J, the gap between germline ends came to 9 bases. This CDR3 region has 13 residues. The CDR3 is CASSATGNQPQHF. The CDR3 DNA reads TGTGCCAGCAGCGCCACGGGGAATCAGCCCCAGCATTTT.

CDR3 loop: CASSAGTGVREQYF. CDR3 bases: TGTGCCAGCAGTGCCGGGACAGGGGTGAGGGAGCAGTACTTC. The chain is built from TRBV6-1 and TRBJ2-7, with TRBD1 matching 10 bases. The CDR3 totals 14 residues. Losses at the gene ends were 4 bases for V and 7 bases for J; bases not matched to a gene: 7. CDR1 is MNHNS and CDR2 is SASEGT in the germline V gene.

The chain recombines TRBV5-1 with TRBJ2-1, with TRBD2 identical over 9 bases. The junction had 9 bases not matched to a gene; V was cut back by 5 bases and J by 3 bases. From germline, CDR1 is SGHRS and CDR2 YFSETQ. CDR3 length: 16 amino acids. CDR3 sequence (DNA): TGCGCCAGCAGTCAAACGACTAGCGGAAACTACAATGAGCAGTTCTTC. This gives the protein CASSQTTSGNYNEQFF.

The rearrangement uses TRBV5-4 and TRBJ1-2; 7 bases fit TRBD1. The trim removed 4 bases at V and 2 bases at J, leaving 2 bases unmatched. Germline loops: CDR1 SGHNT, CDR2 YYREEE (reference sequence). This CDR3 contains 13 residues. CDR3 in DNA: TGTGCCAGCAGCGCGGGACAGAACTATGGCTACACCTTC. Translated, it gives CASSAGQNYGYTF.

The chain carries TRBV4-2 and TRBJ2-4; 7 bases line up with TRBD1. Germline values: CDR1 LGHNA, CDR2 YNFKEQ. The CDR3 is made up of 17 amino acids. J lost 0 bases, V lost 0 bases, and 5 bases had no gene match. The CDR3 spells CASSQDRGSTAKNIQYF. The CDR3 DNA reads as TGTGCCAGCAGCCAAGACAGGGGGTCAACAGCCAAAAACATTCAGTACTTC.

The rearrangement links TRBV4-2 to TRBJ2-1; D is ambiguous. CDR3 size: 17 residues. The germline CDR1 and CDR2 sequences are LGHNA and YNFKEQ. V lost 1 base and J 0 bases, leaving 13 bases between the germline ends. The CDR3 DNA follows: TGTGCCAGCAGCCAAGCCAGGACGCCTAGCTCCTACAATGAGCAGTTCTTC. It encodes CASSQARTPSSYNEQFF.

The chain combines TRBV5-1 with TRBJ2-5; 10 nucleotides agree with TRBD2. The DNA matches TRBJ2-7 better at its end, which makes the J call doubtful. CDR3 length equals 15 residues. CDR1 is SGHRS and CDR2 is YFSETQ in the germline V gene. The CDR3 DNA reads TGCGCCAGCAGCTCCGGGACTAGCGCGCCCTACGAGCAGTACTTC. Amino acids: CASSSGTSAPYEQYF.

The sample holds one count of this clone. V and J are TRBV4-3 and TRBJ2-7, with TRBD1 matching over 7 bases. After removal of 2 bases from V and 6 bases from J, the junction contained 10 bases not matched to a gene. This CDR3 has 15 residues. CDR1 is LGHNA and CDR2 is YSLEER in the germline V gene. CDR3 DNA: TGCGCCAGCAGCCAACCAGGGGGATCCACCTCCGAGCAGTACTTC. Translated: CASSQPGGSTSEQYF.

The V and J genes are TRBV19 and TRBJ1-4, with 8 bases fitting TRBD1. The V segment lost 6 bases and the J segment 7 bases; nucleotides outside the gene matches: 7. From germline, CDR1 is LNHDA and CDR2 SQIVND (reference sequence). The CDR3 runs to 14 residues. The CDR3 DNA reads TGTGCCAGTAGCACGACAGGGGCTAGTGAAAAACTGTTTTTT. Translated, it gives CASSTTGASEKLFF.

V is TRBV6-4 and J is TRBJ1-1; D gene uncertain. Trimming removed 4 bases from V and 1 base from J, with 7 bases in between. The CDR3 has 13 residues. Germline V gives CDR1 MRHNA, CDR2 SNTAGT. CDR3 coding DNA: TGTGCCAGCAGTGTAAGCGAGAACACTGAAGCTTTCTTT. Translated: CASSVSENTEAFF.

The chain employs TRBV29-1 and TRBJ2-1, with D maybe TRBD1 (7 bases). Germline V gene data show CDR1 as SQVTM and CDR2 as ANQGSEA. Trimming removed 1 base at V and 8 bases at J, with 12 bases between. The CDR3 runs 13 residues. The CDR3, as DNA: TGCAGCGTTGAAGCCCCAGGGGGGTATGAGCAGTTCTTC. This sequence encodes CSVEAPGGYEQFF.

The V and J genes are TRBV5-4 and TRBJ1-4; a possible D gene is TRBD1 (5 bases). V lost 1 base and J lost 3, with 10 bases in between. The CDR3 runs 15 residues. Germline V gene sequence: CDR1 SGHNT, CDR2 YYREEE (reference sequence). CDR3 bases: TGTGCCAGCAGCTTGAAGGGACCGGCTAATGAAAAACTGTTTTTT. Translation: CASSLKGPANEKLFF.

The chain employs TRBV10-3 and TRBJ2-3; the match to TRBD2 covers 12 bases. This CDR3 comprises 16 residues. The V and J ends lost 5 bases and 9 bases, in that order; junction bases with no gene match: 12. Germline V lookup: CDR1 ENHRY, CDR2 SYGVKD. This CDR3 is CAISSSPTSGSLTQYF. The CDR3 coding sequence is TGTGCCATCAGTTCTTCACCGACTAGCGGGAGTCTAACGCAGTATTTT.

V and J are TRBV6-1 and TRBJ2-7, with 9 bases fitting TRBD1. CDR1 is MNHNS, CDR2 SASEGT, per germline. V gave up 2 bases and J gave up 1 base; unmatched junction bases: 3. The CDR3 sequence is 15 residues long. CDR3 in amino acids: CASSEWGTGSYEQYF. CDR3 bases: TGTGCCAGCAGTGAATGGGGGACAGGGTCCTACGAGCAGTACTTC.

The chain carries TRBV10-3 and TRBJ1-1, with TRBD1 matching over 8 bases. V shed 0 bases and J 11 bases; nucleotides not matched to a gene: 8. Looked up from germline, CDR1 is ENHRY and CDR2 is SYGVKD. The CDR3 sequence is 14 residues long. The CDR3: CAISESYQGALAFF. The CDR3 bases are TGTGCCATCAGTGAGTCCTATCAGGGGGCGTTGGCTTTCTTT.

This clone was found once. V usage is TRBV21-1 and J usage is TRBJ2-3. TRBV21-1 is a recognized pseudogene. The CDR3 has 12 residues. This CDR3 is CASTTVGDTQYF. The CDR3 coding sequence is TGTGCCAGCACCACTGTAGGAGATACGCAGTATTTT.

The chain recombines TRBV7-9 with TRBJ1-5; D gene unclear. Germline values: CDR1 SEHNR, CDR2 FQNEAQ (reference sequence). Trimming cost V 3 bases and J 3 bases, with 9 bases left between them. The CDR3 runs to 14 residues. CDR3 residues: CASSFKGDNQPQHF. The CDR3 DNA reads TGTGCCAGCAGCTTCAAGGGAGACAATCAGCCCCAGCATTTT.

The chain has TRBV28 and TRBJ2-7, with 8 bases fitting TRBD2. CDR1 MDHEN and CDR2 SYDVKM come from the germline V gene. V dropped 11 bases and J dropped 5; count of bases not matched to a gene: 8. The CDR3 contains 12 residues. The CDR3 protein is CAGGTSSNEQYF. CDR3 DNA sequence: TGTGCCGGCGGGACTAGTTCGAACGAGCAGTACTTC.

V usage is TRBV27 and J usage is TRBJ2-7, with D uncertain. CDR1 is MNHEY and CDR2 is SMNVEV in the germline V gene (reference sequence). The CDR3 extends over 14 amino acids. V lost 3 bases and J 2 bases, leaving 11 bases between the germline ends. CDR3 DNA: TGTGCCAGCAGTTTTCGGCGACAACCCTACGAGCAGTACTTC. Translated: CASSFRRQPYEQYF.

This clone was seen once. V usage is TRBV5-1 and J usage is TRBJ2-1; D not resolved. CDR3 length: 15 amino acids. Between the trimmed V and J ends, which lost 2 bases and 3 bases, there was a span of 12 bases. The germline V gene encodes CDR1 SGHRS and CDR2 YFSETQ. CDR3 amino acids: CASSLRQANYNEQFF. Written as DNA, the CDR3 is TGCGCCAGCAGCTTAAGGCAGGCCAACTACAATGAGCAGTTCTTC.

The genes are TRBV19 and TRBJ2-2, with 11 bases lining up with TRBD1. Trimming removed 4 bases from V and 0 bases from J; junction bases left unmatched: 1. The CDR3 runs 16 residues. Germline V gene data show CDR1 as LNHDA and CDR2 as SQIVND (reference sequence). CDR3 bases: TGTGCCAGTAGTAGGGGACAGGGGGCGAACACCGGGGAGCTGTTTTTT. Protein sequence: CASSRGQGANTGELFF.

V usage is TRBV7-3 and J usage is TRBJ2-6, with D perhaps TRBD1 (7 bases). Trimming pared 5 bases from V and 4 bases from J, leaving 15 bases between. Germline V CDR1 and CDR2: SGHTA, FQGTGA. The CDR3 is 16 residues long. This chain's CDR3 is CASSPPGGTGANVLTF. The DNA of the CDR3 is TGTGCCAGCAGCCCCCCAGGGGGGACAGGGGCCAACGTCCTGACTTTC.

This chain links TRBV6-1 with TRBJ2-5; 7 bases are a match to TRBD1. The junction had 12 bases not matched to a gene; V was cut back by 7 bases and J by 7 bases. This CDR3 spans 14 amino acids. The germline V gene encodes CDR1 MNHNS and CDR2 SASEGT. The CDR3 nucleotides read TGTGCCAGCACTCAAAAAGGGGGCCTGTGGACCCAGTACTTC. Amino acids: CASTQKGGLWTQYF.

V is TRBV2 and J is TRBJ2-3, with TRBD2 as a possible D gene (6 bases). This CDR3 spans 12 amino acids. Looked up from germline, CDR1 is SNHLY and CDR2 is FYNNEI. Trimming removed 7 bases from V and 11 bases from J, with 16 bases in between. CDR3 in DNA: TGTGCCAGCATGATGGCGGGATGGGGGCAGTATTTT. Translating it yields CASMMAGWGQYF.

The chain's CDR3 is CASSLAAGMSTEAFF. DNA of the CDR3: TGCGCCAGCAGCTTGGCCGCAGGCATGAGCACTGAAGCTTTCTTT. The gene calls are TRBV5-1 and TRBJ1-1; no definite D call. With 0 bases removed from V and 4 bases from J, the gap between germline ends came to 13 bases. This CDR3 has 15 amino acids. Germline V gives CDR1 SGHRS, CDR2 YFSETQ.

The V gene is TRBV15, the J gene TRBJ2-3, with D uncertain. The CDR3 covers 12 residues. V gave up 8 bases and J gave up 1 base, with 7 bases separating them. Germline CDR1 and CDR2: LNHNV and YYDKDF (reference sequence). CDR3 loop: CATSSGTDTQYF. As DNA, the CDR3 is TGTGCCACCTCCAGCGGCACAGATACGCAGTATTTT.

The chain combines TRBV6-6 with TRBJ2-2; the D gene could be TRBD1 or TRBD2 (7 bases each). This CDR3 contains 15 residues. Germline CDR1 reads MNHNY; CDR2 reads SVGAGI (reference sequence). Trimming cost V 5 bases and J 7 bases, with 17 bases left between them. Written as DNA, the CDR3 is TGTGCCAGCAGTAACAGCAGGGGGGGAGGCGGGGAGCTGTTTTTT. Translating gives CASSNSRGGGGELFF.